The 9 T cell receptor beta chains given below trace back to one sample, sequenced in a study of T cells after yellow fever vaccination. TCRdb reprocessed the 5' RACE reads with MiXCR, giving one entry per CDR3 protein. The profile covers around 73,000 distinct CDR3 sequences, with over 7.5% appearing a single time and approximately 42% taken by the ten largest. The sequencing here drew on CD8+ T cells sorted from PBMCs, taken on the day of the yellow fever booster vaccination. These receptors all stem from a young man who received the YFV17D yellow fever vaccine.

This clonotype was observed a handful of times. This sequence joins TRBV12-3 or TRBV12-4 and TRBJ2-2, with TRBD1 as a possible D gene (5 bases). The CDR3 has 12 residues. The V end was cut by 6 bases, the J end by 7 bases, with 9 bases between. The CDR3 bases are TGTGCCAGCAGCAGGGAAGTCGGGGAGCTGTTTTTT. Translation gives CASSREVGELFF.

The J gene is TRBJ2-3, the V gene TRBV5-1; TRBD2 matches 7 bases. The germline CDR1 and CDR2 sequences are SGHRS and YFSETQ. CDR3 size: 15 residues. V lost 0 bases to trimming and J lost 2 bases; unmatched junction nucleotides: 3. This CDR3 is CASSLGAGDTDTQYF. Written as DNA, the CDR3 is TGCGCCAGCAGCTTGGGGGCGGGAGACACAGATACGCAGTATTTT.

This clonotype was found a few times. This chain links TRBV6-2 or TRBV6-3 with TRBJ1-5, with D uncertain. The germline gives CDR1 MNHEY, CDR2 SVGEGT. The V gene lost 0 bases and the J gene lost 0 bases, with 15 bases spanning the gap. This CDR3 has 18 amino acids. The CDR3 here is CASSYSKEGSYSNQPQHF. In DNA form, the CDR3 reads TGTGCCAGCAGTTACTCCAAAGAGGGCTCCTATAGCAATCAGCCCCAGCATTTT.

This clonotype was recorded at least ten times. The rearrangement uses TRBV15 and TRBJ2-7; no clear D gene. The V gene lost 5 bases and the J gene lost 0 bases, with 8 bases spanning the gap. The CDR3 extends over 13 amino acids. The germline gives CDR1 LNHNV, CDR2 YYDKDF (reference sequence). As DNA, the CDR3 is TGTGCCACCAGCGGCACAAACTCCTACGAGCAGTACTTC. Protein product: CATSGTNSYEQYF.

This clonotype was observed many times. V is TRBV24-1 and J is TRBJ1-5; D gene uncertain. The germline CDR1 and CDR2 sequences are KGHDR and SFDVKD. CDR3 length: 13 residues. V was cut by 12 bases and J by 2 bases, with 13 bases left in between. The CDR3 spells CAVRQFGNQPQHF. In nucleotides, the CDR3 is TGTGCCGTCCGACAATTTGGCAATCAGCCCCAGCATTTT.

This clonotype was recorded at least ten times. V is TRBV6-2 or TRBV6-3 and J is TRBJ2-5, with 8 positions matching TRBD1. Germline-derived CDR1 and CDR2 are MNHEY and SVGEGT. This CDR3 is 13 amino acids long. J lost 4 bases, V lost 5 bases, and 3 bases had no gene match. The CDR3 DNA reads as TGTGCCAGCAGTGCCGGGACAGGAGAGACCCAGTACTTC. Translating gives CASSAGTGETQYF.

This clonotype was found a few times. The chain uses TRBV6-4 and TRBJ2-3, with 8 bases lining up with TRBD2. The CDR3 has 16 amino acids. V lost 2 bases and J lost 6; bases outside the gene matches: 10. Germline loops: CDR1 MRHNA, CDR2 SNTAGT. Here the CDR3 reads CASSDGSGRGSDTQYF. The CDR3 region has the DNA TGTGCCAGCAGTGACGGATCCGGGAGGGGGTCGGATACGCAGTATTTT.

This clonotype was observed at least ten times. This rearrangement joins TRBV5-1 to TRBJ2-1; TRBD2 matches 9 bases. The CDR3 totals 16 residues. V shed 0 bases, J shed 8 bases, and the junction held 9 bases outside the gene matches. Germline CDR1 and CDR2: SGHRS and YFSETQ. CDR3 loop: CASSLGFSGSLDEQFF. The CDR3 region has the DNA TGCGCCAGCAGCTTGGGGTTTAGCGGGAGTCTGGATGAGCAGTTCTTC. The variable domain in full, completed from reference TRBV5-1 and TRBJ2-1, reads KAGVTQTPRYLIKTRGQQVTLSCSPISGHRSVSWYQQTPGQGLQFLFEYFSETQRNKGNFPGRFSGRQFSNSRSEMNVSTLELGDSALYLCASSLGFSGSLDEQFFGPGTRLTVL.

This clonotype was observed a few times. V is TRBV7-6 and J is TRBJ2-5, with D unresolved. Germline V gene sequence: CDR1 SGHVS, CDR2 FNYEAQ. Between the trimmed V and J ends, which lost 1 base and 3 bases, there was a span of 3 bases. This CDR3 has 12 amino acids. Here the CDR3 reads CASSLGKETQYF. DNA of the CDR3: TGTGCCAGCAGCTTAGGAAAAGAGACCCAGTACTTC.